A single sample gave rise to the 28 T cell receptor beta chains below, sequenced in a study of OX40 agonist ivuxolimab in advanced cancers. Library method: the immunoSEQ multiplex PCR assay. The source is immuneACCESS, and TCRdb retained only in-frame sequences with V and J called. Part of the clones is not carried over; for the studies checked, unresolved V genes explain less than half of this, and the remainder is unexplained. For this sample the table gives over 95,000 clones, of which roughly 90% were detected only once. The ten largest clones capture 0.79% of the sample. Source: CD4+ or CD8+ T cells sorted from blood, taken in a trial of the OX40 agonist ivuxolimab. These receptors came from an adult with an advanced solid tumor such as melanoma, head and neck, liver or kidney cancer.

This clone was counted between two and nine times. The chain is built from TRBV11-3 and TRBJ1-5; D is unresolved. The germline gives CDR1 SGHNT, CDR2 YENEEA. V shed 0 bases and J shed 3 bases, with 15 bases lying between them. The CDR3 length is 17 residues. For the CDR3, the DNA is TGTGCCAGCAGCTTAGATCTCGGTACACCGTCCAATCAGCCCCAGCATTTT. Amino acids: CASSLDLGTPSNQPQHF.

J is TRBJ2-2 and V is TRBV12-5; a weak D match, TRBD2 (6 bases). Trimming pared 6 bases from V and 2 bases from J, leaving 16 bases between. CDR1 is LGHNT, CDR2 FRNRAP, per germline. The length of the CDR3 is 16 residues. The CDR3 bases are TGTGCTAGTGGCTGGGCCGGGACTTCCAACACCGGGGAGCTGTTTTTT. This encodes CASGWAGTSNTGELFF.

The J gene is TRBJ2-1, the V gene TRBV28; 7 nucleotides line up with TRBD2. The CDR3 is 15 residues long. CDR1 MDHEN and CDR2 SYDVKM come from the germline V gene. Trimming at V came to 5 bases and at J to 5 bases, leaving 9 bases not matched to a gene. The CDR3 DNA reads TGTGCCAGCAGTCCGACTAGCAACTTCAACAATGAGCAGTTCTTC. Translation gives CASSPTSNFNNEQFF.

This clone has a single count. The chain recombines TRBV30 with TRBJ2-7; tentatively, D is TRBD2 (5 bases). Germline CDR1 is GTSNPN and CDR2 is SVGIG (reference sequence). V shed 2 bases and J shed 4 bases, with 9 bases lying between them. This CDR3 has 12 amino acids. CDR3 sequence (DNA): TGTGCCTGGAGTACAACTAGTTACGAGCAGTACTTC. It codes for CAWSTTSYEQYF.

The chain recombines TRBV11-2 with TRBJ2-1, with D perhaps matching TRBD2 (5 bases). There are 15 residues in the CDR3. V lost 5 bases and J 1 base, leaving 12 bases between the germline ends. Per germline, CDR1 SGHAT and CDR2 FQNNGV. For the CDR3, the DNA is TGTGCCAGCAGCCCTTCCGGGGATTCCTACAATGAGCAGTTCTTC. This codes for CASSPSGDSYNEQFF. Variable domain in full (rest from reference TRBV11-2 and TRBJ2-1): EAGVAQSPRYKIIEKRQSVAFWCNPISGHATLYWYQQILGQGPKLLIQFQNNGVVDDSQLPKDRFSAERLKGVDSTLKIQPAKLEDSAVYLCASSPSGDSYNEQFFGPGTRLTVL.

The table lists this clone with a count of one. J is TRBJ1-2 and V is TRBV5-6; D not resolved. Germline loops: CDR1 SGHDT, CDR2 YYEEEE. CDR3 length: 11 residues. Deletions cut 3 bases from V and 8 bases from J, with 8 bases between. The CDR3 nucleotides are TGTGCCAGCAGCTCGATCGGCGGCTACACCTTC. Its translation is CASSSIGGYTF.

The chain has TRBV5-1 and TRBJ2-7; 8 nucleotides agree with TRBD2. The CDR3 has 15 amino acids. Germline CDR1 reads SGHRS; CDR2 reads YFSETQ. V lost 5 bases to trimming and J lost 0 bases; unmatched junction nucleotides: 7. CDR3 in DNA: TGCGCCAGCAGTCGAGGAGCGGGGGCCTCCTACGAGCAGTACTTC. This gives the protein CASSRGAGASYEQYF.

V is TRBV7-8 and J is TRBJ1-1; 9 positions match TRBD1. Germline assignment: CDR1 SGHVS and CDR2 FQNEAQ. The CDR3 covers 14 residues. V was pared by 3 bases and J by 4 bases, with 3 bases of the junction left unmatched. The CDR3 reads CASSFATGGTEAFF. The CDR3 DNA is TGTGCCAGCAGCTTCGCGACAGGGGGCACTGAAGCTTTCTTT.

V gene TRBV28 combines with J gene TRBJ2-3, with TRBD2 matching over 8 bases. This CDR3 contains 14 residues. Germline lookup yields CDR1 MDHEN and CDR2 SYDVKM. V lost 6 bases and J lost 4; bases outside the gene matches: 6. DNA for the CDR3: TGTGCCAGCAGATCCGGGGGGGCCGCAGATACGCAGTATTTT. It translates to CASRSGGAADTQYF.

The genes are TRBV19 and TRBJ2-5, with TRBD2 matching over 9 bases. The V and J ends lost 3 bases and 4 bases, in that order; junction bases with no gene match: 9. The CDR3 runs to 16 residues. Germline-derived CDR1 and CDR2 are LNHDA and SQIVND (reference sequence). The DNA for the CDR3 is TGTGCCAGTAGTATTCGCCTAGCGGGGCTAAGAGAGACCCAGTACTTC. Translated, it gives CASSIRLAGLRETQYF.

The rearrangement links TRBV9 to TRBJ2-5; 8 nucleotides line up with TRBD2. CDR1 is SGDLS and CDR2 is YYNGEE in the germline V gene. CDR3 length equals 16 residues. J lost 3 bases, V lost 0 bases, and 7 bases had no gene match. CDR3 DNA sequence: TGTGCCAGCAGCGTAGCTGGCGGGGGGATAAAAGAGACCCAGTACTTC. Its translation is CASSVAGGGIKETQYF. Filled out from reference TRBV9 and TRBJ2-5, the complete variable domain reads DSGVTQTPKHLITATGQRVTLRCSPRSGDLSVYWYQQSLDQGLQFLIQYYNGEERAKGNILERFSAQQFPDLHSELNLSSLELGDSALYFCASSVAGGGIKETQYFGPGTRLLVL.

The rearrangement joins TRBV7-2 to TRBJ2-3, with D unresolved. Trimming pared 6 bases from V and 2 bases from J, leaving 15 bases between. The length of the CDR3 is 15 residues. The germline CDR1 and CDR2 sequences are SGHTA and FQGNSA. CDR3 DNA sequence: TGTGCCAGCAGATATAGTGTCGGAAACACAGATACGCAGTATTTT. Residues: CASRYSVGNTDTQYF.

V gene TRBV2 combines with J gene TRBJ2-2; 7 bases align to TRBD2. Germline V gives CDR1 SNHLY, CDR2 FYNNEI. J was trimmed by 1 base and V by 4 bases; bases with no gene match: 3. CDR3 length: 15 residues. This chain's CDR3 is CASSGPGGNTGELFF. The CDR3 DNA follows: TGTGCCAGCAGTGGCCCGGGGGGGAACACCGGGGAGCTGTTTTTT.

The rearrangement joins TRBV28 to TRBJ1-5; D perhaps matches TRBD1 (5 bases). V lost 5 bases, J lost 2 bases, and 13 bases lay in between. The CDR3 sequence is 15 residues long. CDR1 is MDHEN and CDR2 is SYDVKM in the germline V gene. CDR3 coding DNA: TGTGCCAGCAGTCCCCCTTCCAGGGGCAATCAGCCCCAGCATTTT. Its protein is CASSPPSRGNQPQHF.

V gene TRBV27 combines with J gene TRBJ2-7; TRBD1 agrees at 9 bases. V dropped 4 bases and J dropped 3; count of bases not matched to a gene: 4. This CDR3 is built from 14 residues. Germline CDR1 MNHEY, CDR2 SMNVEV (reference sequence). The CDR3, as DNA: TGTGCCAGCAGTTGGGGGGACAGGGTCTACGAGCAGTACTTC. Its protein product is CASSWGDRVYEQYF.

The rearrangement links TRBV6-5 to TRBJ1-2, with 7 bases identical to TRBD1. The germline V gene has CDR1 MNHEY and CDR2 SVGAGI. V was pared by 3 bases and J by 4 bases, with 8 bases of the junction left unmatched. The CDR3 totals 15 residues. The CDR3 nucleotides read TGTGCCAGCAGTTATTCTGGGACAGCAGTCTATGGCTACACCTTC. Its translation: CASSYSGTAVYGYTF.

The CDR3 nucleotides are TGCAGCGTGGATACTAGTTCACGGACGAATGAGCAGTTCTTC. It is translated as CSVDTSSRTNEQFF. The chain recombines TRBV29-1 with TRBJ2-1, with D possibly TRBD2 on 5 matching bases. Looked up from germline, CDR1 is SQVTM and CDR2 is ANQGSEA. This CDR3 region has 14 residues. V was shortened by 6 bases and J by 7 bases, with 19 bases between the two germline ends.

This chain links TRBV6-1 with TRBJ1-1, with D perhaps TRBD1 (6 bases). This CDR3 has 14 residues. CDR1 and CDR2 from the germline V gene are MNHNS and SASEGT. The V gene lost 7 bases and the J gene lost 4 bases, with 16 bases spanning the gap. The CDR3 nucleotides read TGTGCCAGCACCGAACCAAACAGGGTCACTGAAGCTTTCTTT. It specifies CASTEPNRVTEAFF.

This rearrangement joins TRBV27 to TRBJ1-1, with D hard to call. Per the germline V gene, CDR1 is MNHEY and CDR2 is SMNVEV (reference sequence). V dropped 7 bases and J dropped 0 bases, with 6 bases sitting between them. The CDR3 spans 12 residues. CDR3 amino acids: CASNSVNTEAFF. The CDR3 nucleotides are TGTGCCAGCAACTCAGTGAACACTGAAGCTTTCTTT.

J is TRBJ2-1 and V is TRBV7-9; D perhaps matches TRBD2 (6 bases). Germline values: CDR1 SEHNR, CDR2 FQNEAQ (reference sequence). The V end was cut by 6 bases, the J end by 0 bases, with 24 bases between. CDR3 size: 19 residues. CDR3 protein: CASRSPPGRQKSSYNEQFF. CDR3 bases: TGTGCCAGCAGATCGCCCCCCGGGAGACAAAAAAGCTCCTACAATGAGCAGTTCTTC.

The chain links TRBV4-3 to TRBJ1-4; D is unresolved. This CDR3 contains 15 residues. Germline CDR1 and CDR2: LGHNA and YSLEER. The V end was cut by 1 base, the J end by 7 bases, with 13 bases between. The CDR3 nucleotides are TGCGCCAGCAGCCAAGGAGGACCAACCTCTGAAAAACTGTTTTTT. It codes for CASSQGGPTSEKLFF.

This clone was found once. The gene calls are TRBV19 and TRBJ1-3; D ambiguous. The CDR3 spans 14 residues. Germline V lookup: CDR1 LNHDA, CDR2 SQIVND (reference sequence). The ends were cut back, 9 bases at V and 0 bases at J, with 12 bases in the middle. The CDR3 nucleotides are TGTGCCAGCAAAACAGATCCCTCTGGAAACACCATATATTTT. It is translated as CASKTDPSGNTIYF.

The chain couples TRBV19 to TRBJ1-6, with D possibly TRBD1 on 5 matching bases. Germline values: CDR1 LNHDA, CDR2 SQIVND (reference sequence). The CDR3 has 15 residues. Deletions cut 3 bases from V and 7 bases from J, with 13 bases between. CDR3 sequence (DNA): TGTGCCAGTAGTATTGGCGGGACGGTAAATTCACCCCTCCACTTT. It yields the protein CASSIGGTVNSPLHF.

The V call is TRBV27, the J call TRBJ1-2; 9 nucleotides match TRBD1. The CDR3 runs 12 residues. Trimming at V came to 8 bases and at J to 8 bases, leaving 6 bases not matched to a gene. CDR1 and CDR2 (germline): MNHEY, SMNVEV (reference sequence). CDR3 in amino acids: CASRQGEFGYTF. In DNA, the CDR3 is TGTGCCAGCCGACAGGGGGAATTCGGCTACACCTTC.

The V call is TRBV4-2, the J call TRBJ1-1; D unresolved. Deletions cut 0 bases from V and 0 bases from J, with 17 bases between. Germline CDR1 is LGHNA and CDR2 is YNFKEQ. The CDR3 extends over 18 amino acids. CDR3 coding DNA: TGTGCCAGCAGCCAAGATGGTCCCGCCAGGACGGTGAACACTGAAGCTTTCTTT. Protein: CASSQDGPARTVNTEAFF.

This chain links TRBV9 with TRBJ2-3; 8 nucleotides agree with TRBD2. The CDR3 spans 15 residues. Per germline, CDR1 SGDLS and CDR2 YYNGEE. The V gene end was trimmed by 0 bases and the J gene end by 4 bases; junction bases not matched to a gene: 4. This CDR3 is CASSVASGPPDTQYF. DNA of the CDR3: TGTGCCAGCAGCGTAGCTAGCGGGCCTCCAGATACGCAGTATTTT.

As for this clone: The final CDR3 position lacks the conserved phenylalanine or tryptophan, pointing to a likely read error. Because the CDR3's place on the DNA is in doubt, the DNA is left out and the CDR3 is given as listed by TCRdb. V gene TRBV29-1 combines with J gene TRBJ2-3; TRBD1, the table's D call, lacks a check against the DNA. The CDR3 length is 9 residues, termini included. Looked up from germline, CDR1 is SQVTM and CDR2 is ANQGSEA. CDR3 in amino acids: CSVPGQGYL.

The chain is built from TRBV7-9 and TRBJ1-2; D unclear. Germline values: CDR1 SEHNR, CDR2 FQNEAQ (reference sequence). V lost 1 base, J lost 4 bases, and 7 bases lay in between. The CDR3 spans 13 residues. CDR3 nucleotides: TGTGCCAGCAGCTTAGAAACTACCTATGGCTACACCTTC. Translating gives CASSLETTYGYTF.